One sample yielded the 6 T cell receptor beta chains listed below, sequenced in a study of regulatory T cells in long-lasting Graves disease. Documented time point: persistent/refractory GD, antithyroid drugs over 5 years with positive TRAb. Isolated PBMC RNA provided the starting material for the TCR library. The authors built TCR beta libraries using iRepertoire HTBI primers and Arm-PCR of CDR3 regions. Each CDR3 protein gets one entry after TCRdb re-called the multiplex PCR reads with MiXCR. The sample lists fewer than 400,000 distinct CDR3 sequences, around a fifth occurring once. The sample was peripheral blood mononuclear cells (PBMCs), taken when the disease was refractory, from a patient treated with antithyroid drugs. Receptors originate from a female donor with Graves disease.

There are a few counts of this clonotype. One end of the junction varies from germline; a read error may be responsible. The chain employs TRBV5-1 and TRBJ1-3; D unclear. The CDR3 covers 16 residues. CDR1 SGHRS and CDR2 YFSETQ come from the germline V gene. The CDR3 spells CASSLVGSLSENTIYF. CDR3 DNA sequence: TGCGCCAGCAGCTTGGTTGGCAGCCTCTCTGAAAACACCATATATTTT.

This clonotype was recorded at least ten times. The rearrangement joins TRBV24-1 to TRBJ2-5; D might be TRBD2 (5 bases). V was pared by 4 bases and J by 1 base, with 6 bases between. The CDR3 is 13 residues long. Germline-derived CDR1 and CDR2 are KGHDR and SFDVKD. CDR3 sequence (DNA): TGTGCCACCAGTGAGGCGGGCCAAGAGACCCAGTACTTC. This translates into CATSEAGQETQYF.

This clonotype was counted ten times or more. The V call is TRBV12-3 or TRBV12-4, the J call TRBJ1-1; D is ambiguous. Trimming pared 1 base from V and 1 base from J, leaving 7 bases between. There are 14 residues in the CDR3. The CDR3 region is CASSLGHRNTEAFF. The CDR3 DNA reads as TGTGCCAGCAGTTTAGGACACAGGAACACTGAAGCTTTCTTT.

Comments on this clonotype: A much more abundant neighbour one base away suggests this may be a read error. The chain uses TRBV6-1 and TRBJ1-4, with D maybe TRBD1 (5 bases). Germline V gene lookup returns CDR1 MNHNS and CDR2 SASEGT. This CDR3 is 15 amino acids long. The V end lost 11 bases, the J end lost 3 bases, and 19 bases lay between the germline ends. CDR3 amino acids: CAGHHRGKANEKLFF. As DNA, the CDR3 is TGTGCCGGTCACCACCGGGGGAAGGCTAATGAAAAACTGTTTTTT.

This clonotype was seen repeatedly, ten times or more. This chain's CDR3 is CASSFSVGAGELFF. CDR3 DNA: TGTGCCAGCAGTTTTTCCGTTGGGGCCGGGGAGCTGTTTTTT. The V call is TRBV27, the J call TRBJ2-2, with D unresolved. The V gene's germline CDR1 is MNHEY and CDR2 SMNVEV (reference sequence). The CDR3 sequence is 14 residues long. V was cut by 3 bases and J by 6 bases, with 11 bases left in between.

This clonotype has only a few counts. As DNA, the CDR3 is TGTGCCAGTAGTACAGAGCAGGGTGGGAACGGGGAGCTGTTTTTT. Translation gives CASSTEQGGNGELFF. The chain links TRBV19 to TRBJ2-2; D is perhaps TRBD1 (5 bases). V shed 4 bases and J shed 7 bases, with 16 bases lying between them. From germline, CDR1 is LNHDA and CDR2 SQIVND (reference sequence). The CDR3 has 15 residues.